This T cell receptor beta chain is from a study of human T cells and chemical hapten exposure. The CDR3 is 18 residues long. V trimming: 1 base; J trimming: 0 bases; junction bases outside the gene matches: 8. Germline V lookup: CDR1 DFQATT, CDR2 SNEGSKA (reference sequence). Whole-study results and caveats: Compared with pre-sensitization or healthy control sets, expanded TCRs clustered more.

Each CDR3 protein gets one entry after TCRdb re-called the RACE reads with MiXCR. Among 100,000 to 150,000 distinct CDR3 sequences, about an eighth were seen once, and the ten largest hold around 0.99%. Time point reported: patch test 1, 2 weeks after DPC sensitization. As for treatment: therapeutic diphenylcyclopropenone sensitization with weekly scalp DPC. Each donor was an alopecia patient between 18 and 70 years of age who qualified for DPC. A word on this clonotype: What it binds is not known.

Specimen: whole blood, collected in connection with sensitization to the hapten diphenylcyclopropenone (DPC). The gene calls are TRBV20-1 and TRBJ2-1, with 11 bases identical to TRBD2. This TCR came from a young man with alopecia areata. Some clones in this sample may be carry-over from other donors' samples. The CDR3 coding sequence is TGCAGTGCTAGAGCAGCTAGCGGGGGGCCGAGCTCCTACAATGAGCAGTTCTTC. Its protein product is CSARAASGGPSSYNEQFF.